The T cell receptor (beta chain) under discussion was sequenced for a study of monozygotic twins with inflammatory bowel disease. Broader study findings: IBD patients displayed reduced TCRbeta diversity (inverse Simpson) when set against healthy co-twins. What may have added variability to patient repertoires is that immunosuppressive treatments differed.

This CDR3 has 13 residues. The germline V gene encodes CDR1 ENHRY and CDR2 SYGVKD. Concerning this clonotype itself: Its antigen is unknown.

An amount of about 3,500 ng of total RNA was used for each TCR library. Each CDR3 protein gets one entry in TCRdb, which reprocessed the 5' RACE reads and gives no DNA. The listing records more than 300,000 distinct CDR3 sequences. J is TRBJ2-5 and V is TRBV10-3; without DNA, the TCRdb call of TRBD1 cannot be checked. Sequencing was carried out using blood. This TCR derives from a human donor with ulcerative colitis or Crohn's disease, or a healthy co-twin of an affected twin (not recorded which). The CDR3 loop is CAMGRNLQETQYF.